A selection of T cell receptor beta chains follows, all from one sample in a study of technical replicates of blood from a few donors. Method: immunoSEQ multiplex PCR; TCRdb's copy keeps in-frame clones and lacks some. The table includes 65,000 to 80,000 clones, approximately 98% detected once. Sequenced material: T cells isolated from PBMCs. The receptors originated from a human donor in good health. Each CDR3 is given with its conserved first and last residue. Fields, in order: J gene, D gene, V gene, clone size, CDR3 DNA, CDR3 protein. D genes are given only for firm matches. Size is omitted from some rows. Given values are once, few, many or a class for expanded clones.

TRBJ1-2,TRBD1,TRBV5-1,-,TGCGCCAGCAGCCCGGGACAGGGTGACCTACATAACTATGGCTACACCTTC,CASSPGQGDLHNYGYTF
TRBJ2-1,TRBD2,TRBV13,once,TGTGCCAGCAGCTTAAGTCTAGCGGGAGTCAATGAGCAGTTCTTC,CASSLSLAGVNEQFF
TRBJ2-3,TRBD2,TRBV11-3,-,TGTGCCAGCGCAGCGGGAACCACAGATACGCAGTATTTT,CASAAGTTDTQYF
TRBJ1-5,TRBD1,TRBV10-3,-,TGTGCCACCCCGTGGACAGGGGGCGATGAGCAGCCCCAGCATTTT,CATPWTGGDEQPQHF
TRBJ1-2,-,TRBV5-6,-,TGTGCCAGCAGCTTGGCCGTAAACTATGGCTACACCTTC,CASSLAVNYGYTF
TRBJ2-3,TRBD2,TRBV27,-,TGTGCCAGCAGTTTATTTGGGACTAGCGGGTTCACAGATACGCAGTATTTT,CASSLFGTSGFTDTQYF
TRBJ2-7,TRBD2,TRBV6-1,-,TGTGCCAGCAGTCTAGCGGGAGCTGATGAGCAGTACTTC,CASSLAGADEQYF
TRBJ2-3,-,TRBV5-4,-,TGTGCCAGCAGTCTAATCCGGGAAAGGGCAGATACGCAGTATTTT,CASSLIRERADTQYF
TRBJ2-3,TRBD2,TRBV2,-,TGTGCCAGCAGCCCCCGGACTAGCGGGAGGACAGATACGCAGTATTTT,CASSPRTSGRTDTQYF
TRBJ1-5,-,TRBV28,-,TGTGCCAGCAGTTTGGACAGAAATAGCAATCAGCCCCAGCATTTT,CASSLDRNSNQPQHF
TRBJ2-1,-,TRBV7-3,-,TGTGCCAGCAGCTTAACGCGCTACAATGAGCAGTTCTTC,CASSLTRYNEQFF
TRBJ2-7,TRBD2,TRBV28,-,TGTGCCAGCAGTTTACTCGGGCCTAGCGGGAGTTACGAGCAGTACTTC,CASSLLGPSGSYEQYF
TRBJ1-1,-,TRBV19,-,TGTGCCAGTAGTCTCCTGACAGTGATGAACACTGAAGCTTTCTTT,CASSLLTVMNTEAFF
TRBJ1-2,-,TRBV25-1,-,TGTGCCAGCAGTGACCTCCTCGACGGGGATGGCTACACCTTC,CASSDLLDGDGYTF
TRBJ2-2,TRBD1,TRBV11-3,-,TGTGCCAGCAGCCCAGACAGGGGTTGGACCGGGGAGCTGTTTTTT,CASSPDRGWTGELFF
TRBJ2-5,TRBD1,TRBV6-1,-,TGTGCCAGCAGTGGGGGGACAGGACCACAGGAGACCCAGTACTTC,CASSGGTGPQETQYF
TRBJ2-5,-,TRBV28,once,TGTGCCAGCAGCTTCTTGGGCTTAGCGGAAACGGGAGAGACCCAGTACTTC,CASSFLGLAETGETQYF
TRBJ2-7,-,TRBV5-1,-,TGCGCCAGCAGCTCGACAGGTGCCTACGAGCAGTACTTC,CASSSTGAYEQYF
TRBJ1-2,TRBD1,TRBV7-2,-,TGTGCCAGCAGCACGGGGACAGGGAATTATGGTGGCTACACCTTC,CASSTGTGNYGGYTF
TRBJ1-2,-,TRBV7-2,-,TGTGCCAGCAGCTTACGAAACAGGGATTATGGCTACACCTTC,CASSLRNRDYGYTF
TRBJ1-1,-,TRBV18,-,TGTGCCAGCTCACTTGACAGTAACACTGAAGCTTTCTTT,CASSLDSNTEAFF
TRBJ2-1,TRBD2,TRBV6-1,-,TGTGCCATCCAGACTAGCGGGAGTTACAATGAGCAGTTCTTC,CAIQTSGSYNEQFF
TRBJ2-5,TRBD1,TRBV11-3,-,TGTGCCAGCAGCAAGGGAGCAGGGGGCGCACCGGAGACCCAGTACTTC,CASSKGAGGAPETQYF
TRBJ2-7,-,TRBV6-1,once,TGTGCCAGCAGTGAAATTAACGTTGGAGAGAAGCAGTACTTC,CASSEINVGEKQYF